This is a list of T cell receptor beta chains from one sample in a study of shared clonotypes between healthy human individuals. TCRdb keeps only in-frame clones here, not all; method: immunoSEQ multiplex PCR. This table has more than 850,000 clones, around three quarters appearing once. Input material: memory CD4+ T cells from PBMCs. These receptors were collected from a young man in good health. Some clones in this sample may be carry-over from other donors' samples. Both conserved end residues are part of each CDR3. The D gene is left open where the match is weak. Only part of the rows carry a size: once, few, many, or a class if the clone is expanded.

clone_size | j_call | v_call | d_call | cdr3_nt | cdr3_aa
NA | TRBJ2-3 | TRBV19 | NA | TGTGCCAGTAGTATAATAAAAACTAGCACAGATACGCAGTATTTT | CASSIIKTSTDTQYF
NA | TRBJ2-7 | TRBV7-9 | NA | TGTGCCAGCACCCACGGGTCTCGGGGAGACATCCCCTACGAGCAGTACTTC | CASTHGSRGDIPYEQYF
once | TRBJ2-6 | TRBV30 | NA | TGTGCCTGGGTGGGGGACGGGGGTGGAAGCTCTGGGGCCAACGTCCTGACTTTC | CAWVGDGGGSSGANVLTF
few | TRBJ1-2 | TRBV30 | TRBD1 | TGTGCCTGGAACAGACAGGGGATGGGCTATGGCTACACCTTC | CAWNRQGMGYGYTF
NA | TRBJ2-7 | TRBV6-5 | TRBD2 | TGTGCCAGCTCTAGCAGCGGGAGGGAAGAGCAGTACTTC | CASSSSGREEQYF
NA | TRBJ2-3 | TRBV7-2 | TRBD2 | TGTGCCAGCAGCCGATACCGGACTAGCGGCCGTCCCACAGATACGCAGTATTTT | CASSRYRTSGRPTDTQYF
NA | TRBJ1-1 | TRBV10-3 | TRBD1 | TGTGCCATCAGTGCGACAGGGGTGAACACTGAAGCTTTCTTT | CAISATGVNTEAFF
few | TRBJ1-5 | TRBV5-1 | TRBD1 | TGCGCCAGCAGCCCCGGACAGGGGATTCAGCCCCAGCATTTT | CASSPGQGIQPQHF
NA | TRBJ1-2 | TRBV10-3 | NA | TGTGCCATCAGGGACGGCCCCTTGATTAGACAGCGAGACTATGGCTACACCTTC | CAIRDGPLIRQRDYGYTF
NA | TRBJ2-1 | TRBV7-2 | NA | TGTGCCAGCAGCCCCCTCCCCTCCTACAATGAGCAGTTCTTC | CASSPLPSYNEQFF
few | TRBJ1-5 | TRBV28 | NA | TGTGCCAGCAGCTCCGCCGAGAGGGATCATCAGCCCCAGCATTTT | CASSSAERDHQPQHF
NA | TRBJ2-2 | TRBV9 | TRBD2 | TGTGCCAGCAGCGAAGGTCCGGGACTAGACACCGGGGAGCTGTTTTTT | CASSEGPGLDTGELFF
few | TRBJ2-1 | TRBV4-1 | TRBD2 | TGCGCCAGCAGCTCGTCCCGCGGGACTAGCGGGTACAATGAGCAGTTCTTC | CASSSSRGTSGYNEQFF
NA | TRBJ1-2 | TRBV6-6 | TRBD1 | TGTGCCAGCAGTTACCTGGACAGGGAGGTCCATGGCTACACCTTC | CASSYLDREVHGYTF
NA | TRBJ1-5 | TRBV7-2 | NA | TGTGCCAGCAGCCGGGGACAAAGGGAGCCCCAGCATTTT | CASSRGQREPQHF
many | TRBJ1-1 | TRBV7-9 | NA | TGTGCCAGCAGCTTTTGGGGGGGAGAAGCTTTCTTT | CASSFWGGEAFF
once | TRBJ2-2 | TRBV10-3 | NA | TGTGCCATCAGTGAGTCGAAGGCGAGGACCGGGGAGCTGTTTTTT | CAISESKARTGELFF
NA | TRBJ2-7 | TRBV7-9 | NA | TGTGCCAGCAGCTTAGAACAGATACTCTACGAGCAGTACTTC | CASSLEQILYEQYF
NA | TRBJ2-1 | TRBV9 | TRBD1 | TGTGCCAGCAGCGGTGGACAGGGGAGGTACAATGAGCAGTTCTTC | CASSGGQGRYNEQFF
NA | TRBJ2-2 | TRBV7-3 | NA | TGTGCCAGTAGTATGGGCACCGGGGAGCTGTTTTTT | CASSMGTGELFF
NA | TRBJ1-1 | TRBV29-1 | TRBD1 | TGCAGCGTACACAAATTGACAGGGGACACTGAAGCTTTCTTT | CSVHKLTGDTEAFF
NA | TRBJ1-4 | TRBV6-6 | NA | TGTGCCAGCAGTCTGAGACGTGGGTATGAAAAACTGTTTTTT | CASSLRRGYEKLFF
once | TRBJ2-4 | TRBV5-1 | NA | TGCGCCAGCAGCTTGGACGGGAAAAACATTCAGTACTTC | CASSLDGKNIQYF
once | TRBJ2-1 | TRBV9 | NA | TGTGCCAGCAGCGTCCTAGGAAGGGGTGTCGATGAGCAGTTCTTC | CASSVLGRGVDEQFF
once | TRBJ1-2 | TRBV6-1 | NA | TGTGCCAGCACCTGGTTTACAGAAAACTATGGCTACACCTTC | CASTWFTENYGYTF
NA | TRBJ1-4 | TRBV28 | TRBD1 | TGTGCCAGCAGTCCCCTAGGGCCAACAGGGGGAGGGGAAAAACTGTTTTTT | CASSPLGPTGGGEKLFF
NA | TRBJ2-3 | TRBV29-1 | TRBD1 | TGCAGCGTTTATACTACAGGGGTCCCAGGGGATACGCAGTATTTT | CSVYTTGVPGDTQYF
NA | TRBJ1-2 | TRBV28 | TRBD1 | TGTGCCAGCAGTTCAGGGGGCCATTATGGCTACACCTTC | CASSSGGHYGYTF
NA | TRBJ1-1 | TRBV14 | NA | TGTGCCAGCAGCCGTGTAAGAAGGACACCGAACACTGAAGCTTTCTTT | CASSRVRRTPNTEAFF
NA | TRBJ2-3 | TRBV9 | NA | TGTGCCAGCAGCAGGGTGGGCACAGATACGCAGTATTTT | CASSRVGTDTQYF
NA | TRBJ2-7 | TRBV5-6 | NA | TGTGCCAGCAGCTCCAGGGGTTTATACGAGCAGTACTTC | CASSSRGLYEQYF
NA | TRBJ1-5 | TRBV9 | NA | TGTGCCAGCAGCGTAGGTGTAATGGAAGGAAATCAGCCCCAGCATTTT | CASSVGVMEGNQPQHF
NA | TRBJ2-1 | TRBV5-6 | TRBD1 | TGTGCCAGCAGCTTGGCGCTGCGACAGGGAGAAGCCAATGAGCAGTTCTTC | CASSLALRQGEANEQFF
NA | TRBJ1-3 | TRBV28 | NA | TGTGCCAGCAGCGGAGGTGTATCGGGAAACACCATATATTTT | CASSGGVSGNTIYF
NA | TRBJ1-2 | TRBV6-1 | NA | TGTGCCAGCAGCTCTAACCCCAGTCCTTACTATGGCTACACCTTC | CASSSNPSPYYGYTF
NA | TRBJ2-3 | TRBV5-1 | TRBD2 | TGCGCCAGCAGCGTTGGGACTAGCGGGCTGATAGATACGCAGTATTTT | CASSVGTSGLIDTQYF
NA | TRBJ2-2 | TRBV11-2 | NA | TGTGCCAGCAGCTTAGGGGTTGAGGTACGAGCGCTGAACACCGGGGAGCTGTTTTTT | CASSLGVEVRALNTGELFF
NA | TRBJ2-5 | TRBV5-1 | TRBD1 | TGCGCCAGCAGCGACTCACAGGGGGCAGAGACCCAGTACTTC | CASSDSQGAETQYF
once | TRBJ2-1 | TRBV7-3 | TRBD1 | TGTGCCAGCAGCTTAGCGGGACAGGGCTACAATGAGCAGTTCTTC | CASSLAGQGYNEQFF
once | TRBJ2-7 | TRBV6-5 | TRBD1 | TGTGCCAGCAAGACCAACCGGGACAGTTACGAGCAGTACTTC | CASKTNRDSYEQYF
NA | TRBJ1-4 | TRBV2 | NA | TGTGCCAGCGAATCTCGACAGGTTGAAAAACTGTTTTTT | CASESRQVEKLFF
NA | TRBJ1-2 | TRBV7-8 | NA | TGTGCCAGCAGCTTAGGTCGAAGCTATGGCTACACCTTC | CASSLGRSYGYTF
NA | TRBJ1-2 | TRBV2 | TRBD1 | TGTGCCAGCAGCGCAACAGGGGGTGGCTACACCTTC | CASSATGGGYTF
NA | TRBJ2-1 | TRBV28 | TRBD2 | TGTGCCAGCAGCAGACTAGCGGGAGGGGGAGGCTCCTACAATGAGCAGTTCTTC | CASSRLAGGGGSYNEQFF
NA | TRBJ1-2 | TRBV27 | NA | TGTGCCAGCAGGCGCCCGGGCTATGGCTACACCTTC | CASRRPGYGYTF
many | TRBJ2-3 | TRBV7-9 | TRBD2 | TGTGCCAGCAGCTCTCGGACTAGCGGGACAGATACGCAGTATTTT | CASSSRTSGTDTQYF
NA | TRBJ2-7 | TRBV27 | TRBD1 | TGTGCCAGCAAATTAGACGGACAGGCCCTCTACGAGCAGTACTTC | CASKLDGQALYEQYF
few | TRBJ1-1 | TRBV7-9 | NA | TGTGCCAGCAGCCTTTCGAAACAAAGTGGTGAAGCTTTCTTT | CASSLSKQSGEAFF
once | TRBJ1-5 | TRBV28 | NA | TGTGCCAGCAGTTTCCAGCAATCAGCCCAGCATTTT | CASSFQQSAQHF
NA | TRBJ2-2 | TRBV11-1 | TRBD2 | TGTGCCAGCAGAGATAGCGGGGGGACCGGGGAGCTGTTTTTT | CASRDSGGTGELFF
NA | TRBJ1-2 | TRBV6-5 | TRBD1 | TGTGCCAGCTGGGGACAGTCAGCCTATGGCTACACCTTC | CASWGQSAYGYTF
NA | TRBJ2-1 | TRBV29-1 | TRBD2 | TGCAGCGTTGTTAGTGGAGGGGTTTCGGCTAGCGGAATGCTCTACAATGAGCAGTTCTTC | CSVVSGGVSASGMLYNEQFF
NA | TRBJ2-7 | TRBV7-8 | NA | TGTGCCAGCAGCCCCTTGGGAGGCTACGAGCAGTACTTC | CASSPLGGYEQYF
NA | TRBJ2-3 | TRBV5-3 | NA | TGTGCCAGCAGTACGATGGGCGGAGATACGCAGTATTTT | CASSTMGGDTQYF
NA | TRBJ2-7 | TRBV6-6 | TRBD1 | TGTGCCAGCAGTAACCGGCCAGGACAGGGTCCCTACGAGCAGTACTTC | CASSNRPGQGPYEQYF
NA | TRBJ2-7 | TRBV7-2 | NA | TGTGCCAGTTCGTCGTGGGGCGAGCAGTACTTC | CASSSWGEQYF
few | TRBJ2-5 | TRBV7-2 | NA | TGTGCCAGCAGCTTAGGGAGCGGCGGGGTGGGGGGTCTGGACTTC | CASSLGSGGVGGLDF